The TCR beta chain described here comes from a study of T-cell memory formation after mild COVID-19. For the study at large: Clustering of TCRs was largely donor specific.

Trimming stripped 6 bases from V and 3 bases from J, with 8 bases between. This CDR3 contains 12 residues. Germline V gene data show CDR1 as DFQATT and CDR2 as SNEGSKA (reference sequence). Study-level results: Chiefly within CM and EM were the contracting CD4+ clones; CD8+ ones were within EMRA. Clones that contracted from day 15 to 85 had balanced CD4/CD8; later expanders were CD4+ biased.

This clonotype was seen a few times. The antigen remains unidentified. Barcoded TCR alpha and TCR beta cDNA libraries with UMIs came from 5'RACE using constant-segment primers. TCRdb reprocessed the 5' RACE reads with MiXCR, giving one entry per CDR3 protein. The table records hundreds of thousands of distinct CDR3 sequences, roughly 22% of them present only once. V is TRBV20-1 and J is TRBJ1-4, with a weak D call TRBD1 (5 bases). This sequence originates from an adult woman who had mild COVID-19 (a few samples of this study predate the infection). Cell type and time point are not known. The specimen sequenced was PBMCs or a T cell subset sorted from them (not recorded which). CDR3 bases: TGCAGTGCGGGGGGGGCTAATGAAAAACTGTTTTTT. Its translation: CSAGGANEKLFF.